These 3 T cell receptor beta chains were all obtained from the same sample, sequenced in a study of T cells in Graves' hyperthyroidism and ophthalmopathy (dated by TCRdb to about 2019). Library preparation used multiplex PCR. Sequencer: Illumina HiSeq 2000. Amplification of TCR beta CDR3 regions was carried out from RNA transcripts. For the first round of RT-PCR on the TCR CDR3, the HTBI primer set was used together with the Qiagen OneStep RT-PCR kit. TCRdb trimmed public reads at Q25 via fastp, called clones via MiXCR and kept in-frame beta chains. Rows with a matching CDR3 protein are joined into one entry that keeps the most common DNA and genes. For this sample the table gives under 750,000 distinct CDR3 sequences, of which 18% were detected only once. The ten largest clones add up to 16% of the sample. What was sequenced was blood. Source of these receptors: a woman between 45 and 60 years old with Graves' hyperthyroidism that later progressed to Graves' ophthalmopathy.

This clonotype was counted many times. This chain uses TRBV5-1 with TRBJ1-1, with D hard to call. The CDR3 runs to 16 residues. The germline V gene has CDR1 SGHRS and CDR2 YFSETQ. Trimming cost V 1 base and J 0 bases, with 13 bases left between them. CDR3: CASSLPSAQMNTEAFF. The CDR3, as DNA: TGCGCCAGCAGCTTGCCCAGCGCCCAAATGAACACTGAAGCTTTCTTT.

This clonotype was recorded many times. This chain uses TRBV2 with TRBJ2-2, with TRBD2 as a possible D gene (6 bases). The germline gives CDR1 SNHLY, CDR2 FYNNEI. Trimming removed 4 bases at V and 2 bases at J, with 11 bases between. The CDR3 is 15 amino acids. In DNA, the CDR3 is TGTGCCAGCAGTGGGGGGACTGTCAACACCGGGGAGCTGTTTTTT. Its protein is CASSGGTVNTGELFF.

This clonotype was seen repeatedly, ten times or more. V gene TRBV2 combines with J gene TRBJ1-5; perhaps TRBD1 as D (5 bases). CDR1 and CDR2 (germline): SNHLY, FYNNEI. V was clipped by 7 bases and J by 7 bases, with 20 bases between them. The CDR3 length is 15 residues. CDR3 nucleotide sequence: TGTGCCAGCACCCTGGGGGAAGCTAGGACCCAGCCCCAGCATTTT. It codes for CASTLGEARTQPQHF.